These T cell receptor beta chains were read from a single sample in a study of shared clonotypes between healthy human individuals. Method: immunoSEQ multiplex PCR; TCRdb's copy keeps in-frame clones and lacks some. The table has about 520,000 clones, approximately 82% seen once; the top ten hold about 11%. The sample taken for sequencing was PBMCs. These receptors were obtained from a woman in her thirties or forties in good health. Some clones in this sample may be carry-over from other donors' samples. Both conserved end residues are part of each CDR3. D genes are given only for firm matches. The size of a clone is reported for some rows only, either as once, few or many, or as a class for expanded clones.

V gene	D gene	J gene	clone size	CDR3 protein	CDR3 DNA
TRBV28	NA	TRBJ1-5	NA	CASSSGGNYQPQHF	TGTGCCAGCAGTTCCGGGGGAAATTATCAGCCCCAGCATTTT
TRBV5-1	NA	TRBJ2-3	NA	CASSSTGWGADTQYF	TGCGCCAGCAGCTCGACAGGGTGGGGGGCAGATACGCAGTATTTT
TRBV21-1	NA	TRBJ2-3	NA	CASSKCCETDTQYF	TGTGCCAGCAGCAAATGCTGTGAAACAGATACGCAGTATTTT
TRBV7-2	NA	TRBJ1-5	once	CASSLVPEGQPQHF	TGTGCCAGCAGCTTAGTCCCGGAGGGCCAGCCCCAGCATTTT
TRBV29-1	NA	TRBJ2-1	once	CSVEDGGFRTDYNEQFF	TGCAGCGTTGAAGATGGGGGCTTTCGGACTGACTACAATGAGCAGTTCTTC
TRBV7-3	TRBD2	TRBJ2-1	NA	CASSSSGLYNEQFF	TGTGCCAGCTCTTCTAGCGGACTGTACAATGAGCAGTTCTTC
TRBV7-9	NA	TRBJ2-1	NA	CASSQMAENEQFF	TGTGCCAGCAGCCAAATGGCGGAGAATGAGCAGTTCTTC
TRBV7-2	NA	TRBJ2-7	NA	CASSLGRRTAASYEQYF	TGTGCCAGCAGCTTAGGACGCCGGACAGCGGCCTCCTACGAGCAGTACTTC
TRBV18	NA	TRBJ2-3	NA	CASSRDSGSTDTQYF	TGTGCCAGCTCACGCGATAGCGGCAGCACAGATACGCAGTATTTT
TRBV30	NA	TRBJ1-2	few	CAWRDAYGYTF	TGTGCCTGGAGGGACGCTTATGGCTACACCTTC
TRBV6-1	NA	TRBJ2-1	NA	CASERSYNEQFF	TGTGCCAGCGAGCGCTCCTACAATGAGCAGTTCTTC
TRBV21-1	NA	TRBJ1-4	NA	CASSKERGTGALIDEKLFF	TGTGCCAGCAGCAAAGAGAGGGGGACAGGGGCCCTAATCGATGAAAAACTGTTTTTT
TRBV21-1	NA	TRBJ1-5	NA	CASSPRTDSANQPQHF	TGTGCCAGCAGCCCCCGGACCGACTCGGCCAATCAGCCCCAGCATTTT
TRBV7-9	TRBD2	TRBJ2-7	NA	CASSLLAGAWYEQYF	TGTGCCAGCAGCCTACTAGCGGGAGCCTGGTACGAGCAGTACTTC
TRBV10-3	NA	TRBJ1-3	NA	CAISKGGGDLFSGNTIYF	TGTGCCATCAGTAAAGGCGGGGGGGACCTCTTCTCTGGAAACACCATATATTTT
TRBV7-2	TRBD1	TRBJ2-3	NA	CASSRGRGPDTQYF	TGTGCCAGCAGCCGCGGCAGGGGGCCAGATACGCAGTATTTT
TRBV5-5	NA	TRBJ2-5	NA	CASSLEAGWQETQYF	TGTGCCAGCAGCTTGGAGGCAGGGTGGCAAGAGACCCAGTACTTC
TRBV6-5	NA	TRBJ2-7	NA	CASNGGLHEQYF	TGTGCCAGCAATGGGGGGCTACACGAGCAGTACTTC
TRBV19	NA	TRBJ1-3	NA	CAIWDFPGNTIYF	TGTGCCATTTGGGACTTTCCTGGAAACACCATATATTTT
TRBV28	NA	TRBJ2-5	NA	CASSRTYQETQYF	TGTGCCAGCAGCCGGACCTACCAAGAGACCCAGTACTTC
TRBV4-1	NA	TRBJ2-1	NA	CASSQGRDHSYNEQFF	TGCGCCAGCAGCCAAGGGCGGGACCATTCCTACAATGAGCAGTTCTTC
TRBV5-4	NA	TRBJ1-2	NA	CASSLGGGGYTF	TGTGCCAGCAGCTTGGGGGGTGGCGGCTACACCTTC
TRBV28	NA	TRBJ2-2	NA	CASRTPSTGELFF	TGTGCCAGCAGGACGCCGAGCACCGGGGAGCTGTTTTTT
TRBV6-1	TRBD1	TRBJ2-2	NA	CASSDNRGLTRATGELFF	TGTGCCAGCAGTGACAACAGGGGGCTAACGAGGGCAACCGGGGAGCTGTTTTTT
TRBV30	TRBD2	TRBJ2-2	many	CAWSVPGRATGELFF	TGTGCCTGGAGTGTACCCGGGAGGGCCACCGGGGAGCTGTTTTTT